The clone carrying this TCR beta chain was recorded many times. These data originate in a study of blood T cells in healthy people across ages. Donor samples were obtained from healthy Caucasian individuals from Russia, aged about 6 to 100. Donors gave roughly 10 milliliters of peripheral blood apiece. Primers used in a second PCR of about 7 to 12 cycles were a sample-barcoded 5' primer and a J-beta primer mix. TCRdb processed the 5' RACE reads anew with MiXCR; each CDR3 protein has one entry. The data hold 650,000 to 700,000 distinct CDR3 sequences, with under 65% observed a single time. Sequencing input: blood. This receptor was identified in a woman older than 75 in good health.

Here the CDR3 DNA reads TGTGCCAGCAGTCAACCGGGGCGGGAGACTTACAATGAGCAGTTCTTC. Amino acid sequence: CASSQPGRETYNEQFF. The chain links TRBV27 to TRBJ2-1; 7 nucleotides match TRBD2. Germline assignment: CDR1 MNHEY and CDR2 SMNVEV (reference sequence). V was pared by 5 bases and J by 4 bases, with 11 bases of the junction left unmatched. The CDR3 consists of 16 residues.